This T cell receptor (beta chain) was retrieved from a study of regulatory T cells in long-lasting Graves disease. This clonotype was seen a few times. Its antigen is still unknown. Findings and caveats of the study: Limited sample numbers may have lowered accuracy. The TCR repertoire of persistent Graves' patients was less diverse than that of newly diagnosed ones.

Sample time point: persistent/refractory GD, antithyroid drugs over 5 years with positive TRAb. From RNA extracted from PBMCs, the TCR library was made. Trimming left V 0 bases short and J 3 bases short, with 18 bases between. From germline, CDR1 is DFQATT and CDR2 SNEGSKA (reference sequence). The CDR3 sequence is 17 residues long. Libraries of TCR beta came from iRepertoire HTBI primers plus Arm-PCR of CDR3 regions. Using its own MiXCR run on the multiplex PCR reads, TCRdb lists one record per CDR3 protein. The repertoire holds 500,000 to 800,000 distinct CDR3 sequences, with about 32% as singletons.

Sequences were derived from peripheral blood mononuclear cells (PBMCs), sampled when the disease was refractory, from a patient treated with antithyroid drugs. The sequence was obtained from a female donor with Graves disease. This sequence joins TRBV20-1 and TRBJ1-5; D is ambiguous. CDR3: CSARDKRPLANNQPQHF. The CDR3 nucleotides are TGCAGTGCTAGAGATAAGAGGCCATTGGCCAACAATCAGCCCCAGCATTTT.